Shown below are 20 T cell receptor beta chains from a single sample sequenced in a study of control samples from healthy donors and cancer patients. Assay used: immunoSEQ multiplex PCR; TCRdb lists only in-frame clones, some missing. The sample comprises around 150,000 clones, roughly 95% of which are singletons, and around 0.92% rests with the top ten. Sequenced: blood. The receptors here all came from a woman under 40 in good health.

V usage is TRBV6-2 or TRBV6-3 and J usage is TRBJ2-1, with TRBD2 matching 13 bases. The CDR3 is 18 amino acids. CDR1 is MNHEY, CDR2 SVGEGT, per germline. Losses at the gene ends were 4 bases for V and 0 bases for J; bases not matched to a gene: 6. The CDR3 DNA is TGTGCCAGCAGTTCCCGGACTAGCGGGGGCCACTCCTACAATGAGCAGTTCTTC. Its protein is CASSSRTSGGHSYNEQFF.

The chain's CDR3 is CATRGQGALGDGYTF. The CDR3 DNA is TGTGCCACCAGAGGACAGGGGGCTTTGGGAGATGGCTACACCTTC. The chain recombines TRBV15 with TRBJ1-2; 11 bases fit TRBD1. V trimming: 6 bases; J trimming: 6 bases; junction bases outside the gene matches: 9. CDR1 LNHNV and CDR2 YYDKDF come from the germline V gene (reference sequence). The CDR3 totals 15 residues.

This clone rates as medium-sized (0.01 to 0.1%). The chain employs TRBV2 and TRBJ1-2; D is unclear. This CDR3 spans 16 amino acids. Germline V lookup: CDR1 SNHLY, CDR2 FYNNEI. V was pared by 0 bases and J by 3 bases, with 14 bases between. The CDR3 region is CASSEALLGLDYGYTF. CDR3 DNA sequence: TGTGCCAGCAGTGAAGCGCTTTTGGGGTTAGACTATGGCTACACCTTC.

The V call is TRBV30, the J call TRBJ1-6; D possibly corresponds to TRBD1 (6 bases). CDR1 is GTSNPN and CDR2 is SVGIG in the germline V gene (reference sequence). CDR3 length: 14 residues. The V end lost 1 base, the J end lost 7 bases, and 11 bases lay between the germline ends. CDR3 loop: CAWSGLTGNSPLHF. The CDR3 coding sequence is TGTGCCTGGAGTGGTCTGACAGGCAATTCACCCCTCCACTTT.

CDR3: CASSDRQGGYGYTF. The CDR3 nucleotides are TGTGCCAGCAGTGATCGGCAGGGAGGCTATGGCTACACCTTC. V usage is TRBV2 and J usage is TRBJ1-2; possible D gene TRBD1, 5 bases. This CDR3 contains 14 residues. The germline gives CDR1 SNHLY, CDR2 FYNNEI. V was pared by 3 bases and J by 4 bases, with 12 bases between. Looking up the rest from reference TRBV2 and TRBJ1-2 gives the full variable domain: EPEVTQTPSHQVTQMGQEVILRCVPISNHLYFYWYRQILGQKVEFLVSFYNNEISEKSEIFDDQFSVERPDGSNFTLKIRSTKLEDSAMYFCASSDRQGGYGYTFGSGTRLTVV.

The chain joins TRBV27 to TRBJ2-1; D gene uncertain. Trimming took 7 bases from V and 0 from J, leaving 13 bases between them. Per the germline V gene, CDR1 is MNHEY and CDR2 is SMNVEV (reference sequence). The length of the CDR3 is 15 residues. The CDR3: CASIRLGGSYNEQFF. CDR3 nucleotides: TGTGCCAGCATCAGACTGGGTGGCTCCTACAATGAGCAGTTCTTC.

This clone has just one count. V gene TRBV19 combines with J gene TRBJ2-1; the match to TRBD2 covers 8 bases. The CDR3 loop spans 15 amino acids. From germline, CDR1 is LNHDA and CDR2 SQIVND (reference sequence). The trim removed 4 bases at V and 3 bases at J, leaving 5 bases unmatched. CDR3 sequence reads: CASSTTSVGYNEQFF. In DNA, the CDR3 is TGTGCCAGTAGTACGACTAGCGTTGGCTACAATGAGCAGTTCTTC.

The chain couples TRBV4-1 to TRBJ2-2, with 9 nucleotides matching TRBD1. Germline V lookup: CDR1 MGHRA, CDR2 YSYEKL. V shed 4 bases and J 5 bases; nucleotides not matched to a gene: 5. CDR3 length: 15 amino acids. CDR3: CASSLSGQGTGELFF. CDR3 nucleotides: TGCGCCAGCAGCCTCTCGGGACAGGGAACCGGGGAGCTGTTTTTT.

V usage is TRBV19 and J usage is TRBJ2-1; 16 bases map to TRBD2. V lost 5 bases and J lost 2; bases outside the gene matches: 9. The CDR3 sequence is 19 residues long. The V gene's germline CDR1 is LNHDA and CDR2 SQIVND (reference sequence). The CDR3 region is CASSGQGLAGGNPYNEQFF. Here the CDR3 DNA reads TGTGCCAGTAGTGGACAGGGACTAGCGGGAGGGAACCCCTACAATGAGCAGTTCTTC.

The V call is TRBV2, the J call TRBJ2-2, with D hard to call. Germline V gene lookup returns CDR1 SNHLY and CDR2 FYNNEI. V was trimmed by 6 bases and J by 1 base, leaving 9 bases between them. The CDR3 runs to 14 residues. CDR3: CASSVHKNTGELFF. CDR3 coding DNA: TGTGCCAGCAGCGTCCACAAGAACACCGGGGAGCTGTTTTTT. The variable domain in full, with the rest retrieved from reference TRBV2 and TRBJ2-2, is EPEVTQTPSHQVTQMGQEVILRCVPISNHLYFYWYRQILGQKVEFLVSFYNNEISEKSEIFDDQFSVERPDGSNFTLKIRSTKLEDSAMYFCASSVHKNTGELFFGEGSRLTVL.

V is TRBV20-1 and J is TRBJ2-7; TRBD2 aligns across 8 bases. Germline CDR1 DFQATT, CDR2 SNEGSKA (reference sequence). After removal of 4 bases from V and 9 bases from J, the junction contained 14 bases not matched to a gene. This CDR3 has 14 residues. The CDR3 sequence is CSATETSAPPVQYF. DNA for the CDR3: TGCAGTGCTACTGAGACTAGCGCCCCCCCAGTGCAGTACTTC.

The V call is TRBV6-5, the J call TRBJ2-7; the match to TRBD2 covers 10 bases. V shed 10 bases, J shed 0 bases, and the junction held 6 bases outside the gene matches. This CDR3 region has 14 residues. Germline assignment: CDR1 MNHEY and CDR2 SVGAGI. The CDR3 loop reads CATSTSGPSYEQYF. In nucleotides, the CDR3 is TGTGCCACTTCGACTAGCGGGCCCTCCTACGAGCAGTACTTC.

This chain joins TRBV11-2 and TRBJ1-1; D unclear. In germline, CDR1 is SGHAT, CDR2 FQNNGV. The CDR3 runs 13 residues. Trimming cost V 6 bases and J 1 base, with 9 bases left between them. As DNA, the CDR3 is TGTGCCAGCAGTATAGGACCGAACACTGAAGCTTTCTTT. This sequence encodes CASSIGPNTEAFF. Together with reference TRBV11-2 and TRBJ1-1, the CDR3 gives the full variable domain: EAGVAQSPRYKIIEKRQSVAFWCNPISGHATLYWYQQILGQGPKLLIQFQNNGVVDDSQLPKDRFSAERLKGVDSTLKIQPAKLEDSAVYLCASSIGPNTEAFFGQGTRLTVV.

Details on this clone: At one end the junction does not follow the germline gene, possibly because of a read error. The chain couples TRBV7-7 to TRBJ2-2; D uncertain. This CDR3 has 16 amino acids. The germline gives CDR1 SSHAT, CDR2 FNYEAQ (reference sequence). Written as DNA, the CDR3 is TGTGCTAGCAGCTTAGCAGTAGGCACCCATGTCGGGGAGCTGTTTTTT. Residues: CASSLAVGTHVGELFF.

V and J are TRBV30 and TRBJ2-7; D uncertain. Germline CDR1 GTSNPN, CDR2 SVGIG (reference sequence). Trimming stripped 1 base from V and 0 bases from J, with 10 bases between. There are 14 residues in the CDR3. This CDR3 reads CAWSEMMSSYEQYF. CDR3 DNA sequence: TGTGCCTGGAGTGAAATGATGAGCTCCTACGAGCAGTACTTC.

The chain links TRBV6-5 to TRBJ2-7; the match to TRBD1 covers 9 bases. This CDR3 contains 15 residues. The germline V gene has CDR1 MNHEY and CDR2 SVGAGI. With 4 bases clipped from V and 3 bases from J, the junction kept 7 bases outside the gene matches. The CDR3 sequence: CASSSGQGIDYEQYF. The CDR3 DNA reads as TGTGCCAGCAGTTCTGGACAGGGGATAGACTACGAGCAGTACTTC.

The rearrangement links TRBV29-1 to TRBJ2-3; D remains unclear. CDR1 and CDR2 from the germline V gene are SQVTM and ANQGSEA. V was pared by 7 bases and J by 6 bases, with 11 bases between. The CDR3 is 11 residues long. The CDR3 region has the DNA TGCAGCGCCGAAGCTGGGGATACGCAGTATTTT. Its protein is CSAEAGDTQYF.

This clone was detected only once. This rearrangement joins TRBV7-9 to TRBJ1-6, with D maybe TRBD1 (5 bases). The germline V gene encodes CDR1 SEHNR and CDR2 FQNEAQ (reference sequence). CDR3 length: 14 residues. V was clipped by 2 bases and J by 10 bases, with 12 bases between them. The CDR3 DNA sequence: TGTGCCAGCAGCTTATTTCTAGGGGACTCACCCCTCCACTTT. This codes for CASSLFLGDSPLHF.

The chain couples TRBV4-1 to TRBJ2-1; 10 positions match TRBD2. Germline lookup yields CDR1 MGHRA and CDR2 YSYEKL. This CDR3 is built from 17 residues. J lost 1 base, V lost 5 bases, and 8 bases had no gene match. The CDR3 sequence: CASSSHWTSGSYNEQFF. In nucleotides, the CDR3 is TGCGCCAGCAGCTCCCACTGGACTAGCGGTTCCTACAATGAGCAGTTCTTC.

The genes are TRBV28 and TRBJ2-1; TRBD2 matches at 12 bases. From germline, CDR1 is MDHEN and CDR2 SYDVKM. The V and J ends lost 8 bases and 4 bases, in that order; junction bases with no gene match: 9. This CDR3 contains 16 residues. The CDR3 spells CASFSFGTSGYNEQFF. The CDR3 region has the DNA TGTGCCAGCTTTTCTTTTGGGACTAGCGGGTACAATGAGCAGTTCTTC.